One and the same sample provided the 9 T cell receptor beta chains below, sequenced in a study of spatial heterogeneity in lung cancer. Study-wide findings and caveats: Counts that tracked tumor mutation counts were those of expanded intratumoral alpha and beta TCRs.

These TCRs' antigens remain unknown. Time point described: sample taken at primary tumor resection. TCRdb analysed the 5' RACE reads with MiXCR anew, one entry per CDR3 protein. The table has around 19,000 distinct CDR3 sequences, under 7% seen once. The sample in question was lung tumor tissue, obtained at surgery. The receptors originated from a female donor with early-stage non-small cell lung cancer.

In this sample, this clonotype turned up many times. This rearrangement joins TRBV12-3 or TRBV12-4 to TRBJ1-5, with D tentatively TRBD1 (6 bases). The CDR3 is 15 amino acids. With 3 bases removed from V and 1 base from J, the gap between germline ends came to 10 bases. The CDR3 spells CASSLTGLSNQPQHF. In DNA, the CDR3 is TGTGCCAGCAGTTTGACAGGTTTGAGCAATCAGCCCCAGCATTTT.

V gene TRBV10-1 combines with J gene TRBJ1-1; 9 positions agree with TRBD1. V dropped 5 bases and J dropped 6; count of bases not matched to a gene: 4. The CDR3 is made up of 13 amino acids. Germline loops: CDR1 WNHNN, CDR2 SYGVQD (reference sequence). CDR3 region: CASSNRGQSEAFF. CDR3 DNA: TGCGCCAGCAGTAACAGGGGGCAATCTGAAGCTTTCTTT.

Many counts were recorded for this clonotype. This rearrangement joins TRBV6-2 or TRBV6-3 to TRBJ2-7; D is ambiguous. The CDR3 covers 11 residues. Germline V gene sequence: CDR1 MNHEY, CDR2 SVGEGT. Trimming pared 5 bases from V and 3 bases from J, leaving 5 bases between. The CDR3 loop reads CASSDIYEQYF. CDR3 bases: TGTGCCAGCAGTGATATCTACGAGCAGTACTTC.

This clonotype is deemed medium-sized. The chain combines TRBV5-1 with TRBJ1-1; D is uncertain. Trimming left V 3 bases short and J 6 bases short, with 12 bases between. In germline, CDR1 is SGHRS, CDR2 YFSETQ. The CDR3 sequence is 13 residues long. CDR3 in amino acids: CASSWAEEAEAFF. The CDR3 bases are TGCGCCAGCAGCTGGGCTGAAGAGGCTGAAGCTTTCTTT.

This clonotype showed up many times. Here the CDR3 DNA reads TGCAGTGCTAGGGCCGGCACAACTAATGAAAAACTGTTTTTT. As protein: CSARAGTTNEKLFF. This chain links TRBV20-1 with TRBJ1-4; no definite D call. This CDR3 has 14 amino acids. The germline V and J ends were trimmed by 3 bases and 0 bases, with 8 bases remaining between them. CDR1 and CDR2 (germline): DFQATT, SNEGSKA (reference sequence).

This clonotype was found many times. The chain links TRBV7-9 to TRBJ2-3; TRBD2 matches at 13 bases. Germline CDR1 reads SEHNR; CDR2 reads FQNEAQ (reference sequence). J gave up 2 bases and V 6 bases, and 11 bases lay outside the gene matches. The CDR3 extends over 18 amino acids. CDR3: CASRDRTGTSGVTDTQYF. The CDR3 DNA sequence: TGTGCCAGCAGAGACCGAACCGGGACTAGCGGGGTCACAGATACGCAGTATTTT.

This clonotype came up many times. CDR3 sequence: CASSQASGSTIHWGYTF. The CDR3 bases are TGTGCCAGCAGCCAAGCTTCAGGGAGCACAATTCATTGGGGCTACACCTTC. The chain uses TRBV6-6 and TRBJ1-2; a possible D gene is TRBD1 (5 bases). Germline values: CDR1 MNHNY, CDR2 SVGAGI (reference sequence). The CDR3 loop spans 17 amino acids. The V end was cut by 6 bases, the J end by 8 bases, with 28 bases between.

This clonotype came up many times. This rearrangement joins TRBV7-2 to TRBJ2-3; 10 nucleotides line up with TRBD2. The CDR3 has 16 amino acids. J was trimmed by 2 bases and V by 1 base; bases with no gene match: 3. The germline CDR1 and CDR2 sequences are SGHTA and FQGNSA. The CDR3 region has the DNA TGTGCCAGCAGCTTAGGGACTAGCGGATACACAGATACGCAGTATTTT. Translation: CASSLGTSGYTDTQYF.

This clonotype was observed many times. CDR3 protein: CASSVEPGLAVYEQYF. The CDR3 nucleotides read TGTGCCAGCAGCGTAGAACCGGGACTAGCGGTATACGAGCAGTACTTC. The chain employs TRBV7-9 and TRBJ2-7, with 11 bases matching TRBD2. With V trimmed by 5 bases and J by 4 bases, 10 bases remained unmatched. The CDR3 extends over 16 amino acids. Germline CDR1 SEHNR, CDR2 FQNEAQ (reference sequence).